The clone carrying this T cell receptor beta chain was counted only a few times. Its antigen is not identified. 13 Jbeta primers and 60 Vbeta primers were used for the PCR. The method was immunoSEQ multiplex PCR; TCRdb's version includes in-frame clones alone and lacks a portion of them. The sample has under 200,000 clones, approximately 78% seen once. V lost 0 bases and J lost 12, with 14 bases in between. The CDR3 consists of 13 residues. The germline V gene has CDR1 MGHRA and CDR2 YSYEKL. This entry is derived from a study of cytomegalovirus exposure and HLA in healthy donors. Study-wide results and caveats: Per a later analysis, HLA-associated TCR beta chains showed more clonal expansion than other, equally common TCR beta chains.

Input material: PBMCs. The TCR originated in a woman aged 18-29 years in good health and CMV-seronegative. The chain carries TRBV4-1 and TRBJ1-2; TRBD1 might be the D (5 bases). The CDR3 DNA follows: TGCGCCAGCAGCCAAGATCGAATCGGGGGTAACACCTTC. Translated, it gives CASSQDRIGGNTF.